Below are 11 T cell receptor beta chains sequenced from a single sample in a study of blood T cell repertoires in COVID-19. Assay used: immunoSEQ multiplex PCR; TCRdb lists only in-frame clones, some missing. The sample has 320,000 or so clones, roughly 84% seen once. The sequencing sample was made of PBMCs or T cells enriched from blood (not recorded which). Receptors originate from a woman in her twenties or thirties who had recovered from COVID-19.

As DNA, the CDR3 is TGTGCCAGCAGCTACGGGACAGGGGCAAACATTCAGTACTTC. Translating it yields CASSYGTGANIQYF. This chain connects TRBV6-5 to TRBJ2-4; 10 positions agree with TRBD1. This CDR3 region has 14 residues. Germline V gene lookup returns CDR1 MNHEY and CDR2 SVGAGI. J was trimmed by 6 bases and V by 6 bases; bases with no gene match: 5.

J is TRBJ1-1 and V is TRBV14; no clear D. This CDR3 has 14 residues. Trimming stripped 2 bases from V and 4 bases from J, with 11 bases between. The germline V gene has CDR1 SGHDN and CDR2 FVKESK. CDR3 region: CASSQQSSGTEAFF. CDR3 nucleotides: TGTGCCAGCAGCCAACAGTCGTCAGGCACTGAAGCTTTCTTT.

As for this clone: Other DNA sequences within the sample encode an identical CDR3. This chain connects TRBV28 to TRBJ2-7, with no clear D. CDR1 and CDR2 from the germline V gene are MDHEN and SYDVKM. Trimming left V 3 bases short and J 2 bases short, with 8 bases between. The CDR3 is 13 residues long. CDR3 in DNA: TGTGCCAGCAGTTTGGGCGCAGCCTACGAGCAGTACTTC. As protein: CASSLGAAYEQYF.

J is TRBJ2-2 and V is TRBV25-1, with D perhaps matching TRBD1 (6 bases). V lost 5 bases and J lost 1, with 14 bases in between. This CDR3 spans 16 amino acids. Germline V gives CDR1 MGHDK, CDR2 SYGVNS. CDR3 region: CASSPVQGWNTGELFF. The CDR3 nucleotides read TGTGCCAGCAGTCCTGTACAGGGATGGAACACCGGGGAGCTGTTTTTT.

The chain combines TRBV24-1 with TRBJ1-5; TRBD1 might be the D (5 bases). CDR3 length: 16 amino acids. The ends were cut back, 4 bases at V and 2 bases at J, with 14 bases in the middle. Germline loops: CDR1 KGHDR, CDR2 SFDVKD. The CDR3 sequence: CATSDRAGGGNQPQHF. CDR3 coding DNA: TGTGCCACCAGTGACAGGGCGGGAGGTGGCAATCAGCCCCAGCATTTT.

This clone was recorded once. The chain uses TRBV27 and TRBJ2-7; 8 bases map to TRBD2. V lost 7 bases and J lost 3; bases outside the gene matches: 8. The CDR3 is 14 amino acids. CDR1 is MNHEY, CDR2 SMNVEV, per germline (reference sequence). CDR3 region: CASNPGGVGYEQYF. In DNA, the CDR3 is TGTGCCAGCAACCCGGGAGGGGTCGGCTACGAGCAGTACTTC.

This rearrangement joins TRBV7-6 to TRBJ2-1; 13 bases line up with TRBD2. The CDR3 consists of 16 residues. Germline values: CDR1 SGHVS, CDR2 FNYEAQ. V was pared by 5 bases and J by 7 bases, with 8 bases of the junction left unmatched. CDR3 bases: TGTGCCAGCAGCGGACTAGCGGGGGAAGTCGGAAATGAGCAGTTCTTC. This encodes CASSGLAGEVGNEQFF.

This chain links TRBV7-9 with TRBJ2-1; the D gene is possibly TRBD2 (7 bases). V lost 5 bases to trimming and J lost 2 bases, with 10 bases between them. Germline CDR1 and CDR2: SEHNR and FQNEAQ (reference sequence). The CDR3 extends over 14 amino acids. The CDR3 DNA sequence: TGTGCCAGCAGCCCGGGGGGCACCTACAATGAGCAGTTCTTC. It specifies CASSPGGTYNEQFF. Looking up the rest from reference TRBV7-9 and TRBJ2-1 gives the full variable domain: DTGVSQNPRHKITKRGQNVTFRCDPISEHNRLYWYRQTLGQGPEFLTYFQNEAQLEKSRLLSDRFSAERPKGSFSTLEIQRTEQGDSAMYLCASSPGGTYNEQFFGPGTRLTVL.

As DNA, the CDR3 is TGCGCCAGCAGCCCCAGGGGTTCCAAAAACATTCAGTACTTC. Its translation is CASSPRGSKNIQYF. V gene TRBV5-1 combines with J gene TRBJ2-4, with a weak D call TRBD1 (6 bases). Trimming stripped 4 bases from V and 2 bases from J, with 10 bases between. Germline V gene data show CDR1 as SGHRS and CDR2 as YFSETQ. The CDR3 has 14 residues.

In its sample, this clone was seen once. The chain carries TRBV10-1 and TRBJ1-1; no definite D call. V was shortened by 5 bases and J by 2 bases, with 9 bases between the two germline ends. This CDR3 contains 13 residues. Germline V gene sequence: CDR1 WNHNN, CDR2 SYGVQD (reference sequence). In DNA form, the CDR3 reads TGCGCCAGCAGTCTAGAGGGAAACACTGAAGCTTTCTTT. The encoded protein is CASSLEGNTEAFF.

V and J are TRBV2 and TRBJ2-6; 8 bases line up with TRBD1. The CDR3 covers 16 residues. V lost 3 bases, J lost 2 bases, and 3 bases stayed unmatched. Germline V lookup: CDR1 SNHLY, CDR2 FYNNEI. The CDR3 nucleotides read TGTGCCAGCAGTGAGGGACAGGTCACTGGGGCCAACGTCCTGACTTTC. Translating it yields CASSEGQVTGANVLTF.